This TCR beta chain was sequenced for a study of human T cells and chemical hapten exposure. General study results and limits: Expanded TCRs created a significantly greater count of big CDR3 similarity clusters than controls did.

Original processing methods: Counts of TCRs in each sample centred on a median of 95,638 and extended from about 20,000 to 690,000. A single record per CDR3 protein comes from TCRdb applying MiXCR to the RACE reads. Clone size and V and J calls follow TCRdb, not the original study. Of some 330,000 distinct CDR3 sequences in the sample, over 5% are singletons; the top ten hold around 8%. Germline V gene lookup returns CDR1 SGHTA and CDR2 FQGTGA. V lost 5 bases and J 6 bases, leaving 17 bases between the germline ends. The CDR3 loop spans 16 amino acids. Described time point: pre-sensitization, week 0. Noted treatment: therapeutic diphenylcyclopropenone sensitization with weekly scalp DPC. Each patch-test visit's blood sample preceded patch application. Suited to DPC and affected by alopecia, the donors ranged from 18 to 70 years old. This clonotype was detected ten times or more. The antigen is not known.

The sequence was collected from a young woman with alopecia areata. Some clones in this sample may be carry-over from other donors' samples. The chain has TRBV7-3 and TRBJ1-6; D is uncertain. The input for sequencing was whole blood, taken in connection with sensitization to the hapten diphenylcyclopropenone (DPC). CDR3 nucleotides: TGTGCCAGCAGCGAAAACTCCGCTCAGACTAATTCACCCCTCCACTTT. Amino acid sequence: CASSENSAQTNSPLHF.